This T cell receptor beta chain was found in a study of CD8 T cells in ankylosing spondylitis. The CDR3 sequence is 13 residues long. CDR1 and CDR2 from the germline V gene are DFQATT and SNEGSKA (reference sequence). Deletions cut 5 bases from V and 8 bases from J, with 18 bases between. TCRdb processed the 5' RACE reads anew with MiXCR; each CDR3 protein has one entry. Of hundreds of thousands of distinct CDR3 sequences listed, about 9.1% are singletons. This clonotype was detected ten times or more. This TCR was recovered from a male donor with ankylosing spondylitis or in good health (not recorded which). The rearrangement joins TRBV20-1 to TRBJ1-2; no clear D. Source material: blood, either unsorted or a sorted T cell fraction (not recorded which). CDR3 residues: CSAPPRESTGYTF. In DNA, the CDR3 is TGCAGTGCTCCACCTAGGGAATCCACCGGCTACACCTTC.